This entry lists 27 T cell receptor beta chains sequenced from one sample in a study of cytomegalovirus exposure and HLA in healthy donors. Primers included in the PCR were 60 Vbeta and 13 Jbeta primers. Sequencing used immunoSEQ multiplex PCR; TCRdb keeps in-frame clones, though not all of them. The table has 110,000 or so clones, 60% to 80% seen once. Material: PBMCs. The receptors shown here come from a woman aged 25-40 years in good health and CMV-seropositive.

This chain's CDR3 is CASSVEIKQFF. CDR3 DNA sequence: TGTGCCAGCAGCGTGGAGATTAAGCAGTTCTTC. The chain combines TRBV7-8 with TRBJ2-1; D gene ambiguous. The germline gives CDR1 SGHVS, CDR2 FQNEAQ. The CDR3 extends over 11 amino acids. Trimming removed 5 bases from V and 11 bases from J, with 10 bases in between.

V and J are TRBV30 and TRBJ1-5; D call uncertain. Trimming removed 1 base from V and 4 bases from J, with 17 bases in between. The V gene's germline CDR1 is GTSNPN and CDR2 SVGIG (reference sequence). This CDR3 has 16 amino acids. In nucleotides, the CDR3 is TGTGCCTGGAGTGGTACCTCAGTTGGAGGAAATCAGCCCCAGCATTTT. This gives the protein CAWSGTSVGGNQPQHF.

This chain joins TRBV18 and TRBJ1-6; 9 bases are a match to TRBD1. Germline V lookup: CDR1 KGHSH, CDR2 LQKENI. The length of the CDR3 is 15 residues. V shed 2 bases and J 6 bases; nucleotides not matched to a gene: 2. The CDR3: CASSPGQGINSPLHF. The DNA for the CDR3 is TGTGCCAGCTCACCAGGACAGGGGATTAATTCACCCCTCCACTTT.

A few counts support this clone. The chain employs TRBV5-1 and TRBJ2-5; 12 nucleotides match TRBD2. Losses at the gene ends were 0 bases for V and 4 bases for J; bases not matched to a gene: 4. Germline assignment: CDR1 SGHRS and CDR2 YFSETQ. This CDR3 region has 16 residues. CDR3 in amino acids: CASSLELAGGPETQYF. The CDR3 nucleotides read TGCGCCAGCAGCTTGGAGCTAGCGGGGGGGCCAGAGACCCAGTACTTC.

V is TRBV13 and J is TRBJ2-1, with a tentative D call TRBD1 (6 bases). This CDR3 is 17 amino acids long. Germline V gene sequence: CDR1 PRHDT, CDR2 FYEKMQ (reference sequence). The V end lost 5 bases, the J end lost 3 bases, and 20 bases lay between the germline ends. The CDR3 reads CASSHRLAGEFYNEQFF. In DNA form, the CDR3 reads TGTGCCAGCAGCCACCGCCTGGCAGGGGAGTTCTACAATGAGCAGTTCTTC.

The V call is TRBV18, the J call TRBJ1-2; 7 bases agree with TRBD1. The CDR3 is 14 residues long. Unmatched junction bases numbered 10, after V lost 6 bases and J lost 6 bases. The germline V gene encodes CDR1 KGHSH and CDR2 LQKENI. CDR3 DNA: TGTGCCAGCTCCCCTCTAGACAGGGCCGATGGCTACACCTTC. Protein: CASSPLDRADGYTF.

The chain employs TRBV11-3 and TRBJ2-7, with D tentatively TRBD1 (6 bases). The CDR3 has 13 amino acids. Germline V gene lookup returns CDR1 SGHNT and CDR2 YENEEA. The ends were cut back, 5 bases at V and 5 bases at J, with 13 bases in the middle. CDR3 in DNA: TGTGCCAGCAGCGTCCGGACAGTCCACGAGCAGTACTTC. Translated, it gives CASSVRTVHEQYF.

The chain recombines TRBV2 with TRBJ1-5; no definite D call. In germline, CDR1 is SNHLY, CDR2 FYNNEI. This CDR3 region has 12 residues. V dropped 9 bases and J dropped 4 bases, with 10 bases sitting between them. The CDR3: CASQYGNQPQHF. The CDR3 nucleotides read TGTGCCAGTCAGTACGGGAATCAGCCCCAGCATTTT.

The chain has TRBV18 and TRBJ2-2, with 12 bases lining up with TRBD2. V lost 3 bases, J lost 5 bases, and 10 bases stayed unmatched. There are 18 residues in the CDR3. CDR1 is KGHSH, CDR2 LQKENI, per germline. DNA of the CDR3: TGTGCCAGCTCACCGAAGACTAGCGGGAGTGGCGTAACCGGGGAGCTGTTTTTT. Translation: CASSPKTSGSGVTGELFF. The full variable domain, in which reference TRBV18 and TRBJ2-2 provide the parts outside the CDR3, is NAGVMQNPRHLVRRRGQEARLRCSPMKGHSHVYWYRQLPEEGLKFMVYLQKENIIDESGMPKERFSAEFPKEGPSILRIQQVVRGDSAAYFCASSPKTSGSGVTGELFFGEGSRLTVL.

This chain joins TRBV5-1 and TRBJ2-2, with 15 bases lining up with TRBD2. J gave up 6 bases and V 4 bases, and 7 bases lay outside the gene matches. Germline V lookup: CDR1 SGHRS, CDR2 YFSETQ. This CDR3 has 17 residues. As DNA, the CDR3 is TGCGCCAGCAGCCCGGGACTAGCGGGGGGAGTCTCCGGGGAGCTGTTTTTT. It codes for CASSPGLAGGVSGELFF.

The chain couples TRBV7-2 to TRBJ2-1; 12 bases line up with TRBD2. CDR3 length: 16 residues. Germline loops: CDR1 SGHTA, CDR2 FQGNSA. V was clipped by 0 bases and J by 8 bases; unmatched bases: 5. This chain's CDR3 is CASSLASTSGGHEQFF. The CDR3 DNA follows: TGTGCCAGCAGCTTAGCCAGCACTAGCGGGGGGCATGAGCAGTTCTTC. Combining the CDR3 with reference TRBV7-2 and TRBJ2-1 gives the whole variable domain GAGVSQSPSNKVTEKGKDVELRCDPISGHTALYWYRQSLGQGLEFLIYFQGNSAPDKSGLPSDRFSAERTGGSVSTLTIQRTQQEDSAVYLCASSLASTSGGHEQFFGPGTRLTVL.

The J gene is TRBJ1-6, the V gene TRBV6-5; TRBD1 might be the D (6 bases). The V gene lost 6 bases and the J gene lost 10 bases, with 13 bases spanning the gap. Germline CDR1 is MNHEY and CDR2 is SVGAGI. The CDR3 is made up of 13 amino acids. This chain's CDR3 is CASRPTGISPLHF. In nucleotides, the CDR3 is TGTGCCAGCAGACCGACAGGCATATCACCCCTCCACTTT.

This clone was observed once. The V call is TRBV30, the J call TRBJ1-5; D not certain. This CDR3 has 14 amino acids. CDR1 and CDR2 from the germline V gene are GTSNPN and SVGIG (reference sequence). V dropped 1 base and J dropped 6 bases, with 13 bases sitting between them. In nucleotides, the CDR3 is TGTGCCTGGAGTGGGGTTCGGGTAGGTCAGCCCCAGCATTTT. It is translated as CAWSGVRVGQPQHF.

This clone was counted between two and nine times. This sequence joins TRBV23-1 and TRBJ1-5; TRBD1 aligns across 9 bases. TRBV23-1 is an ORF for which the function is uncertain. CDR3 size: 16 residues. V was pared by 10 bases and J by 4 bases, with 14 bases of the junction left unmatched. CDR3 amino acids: CATDPLGTGWNQPQHF. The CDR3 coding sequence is TGCGCCACCGACCCACTAGGGACAGGGTGGAATCAGCCCCAGCATTTT.

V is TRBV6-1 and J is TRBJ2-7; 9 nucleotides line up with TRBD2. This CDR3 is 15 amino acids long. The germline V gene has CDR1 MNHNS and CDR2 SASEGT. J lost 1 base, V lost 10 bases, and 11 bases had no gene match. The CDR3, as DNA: TGTGCCACCAAAGATGTCCTAGCGGGGTCCTACGAGCAGTACTTC. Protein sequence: CATKDVLAGSYEQYF.

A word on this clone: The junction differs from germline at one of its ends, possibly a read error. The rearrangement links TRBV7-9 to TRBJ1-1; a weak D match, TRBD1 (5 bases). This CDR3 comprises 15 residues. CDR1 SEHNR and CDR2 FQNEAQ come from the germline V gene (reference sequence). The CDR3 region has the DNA TGTTCCAGCAGCTTAGCGGCGATACGGGGGACTGAAGCTTTCTTT. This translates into CSSSLAAIRGTEAFF.

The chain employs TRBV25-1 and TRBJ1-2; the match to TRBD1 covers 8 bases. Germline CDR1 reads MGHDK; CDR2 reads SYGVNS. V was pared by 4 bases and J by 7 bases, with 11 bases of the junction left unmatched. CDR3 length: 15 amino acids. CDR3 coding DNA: TGTGCCAGCAGTGGATCTACAGGGGGGAAATTTGGCTACACCTTC. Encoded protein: CASSGSTGGKFGYTF.

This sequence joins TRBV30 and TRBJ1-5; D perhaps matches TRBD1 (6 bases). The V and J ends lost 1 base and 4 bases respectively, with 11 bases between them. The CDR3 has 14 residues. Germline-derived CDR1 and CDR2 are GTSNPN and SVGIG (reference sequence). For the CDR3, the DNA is TGTGCCTGGAGTGGGACAGCCTTAAATCAGCCCCAGCATTTT. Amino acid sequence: CAWSGTALNQPQHF.

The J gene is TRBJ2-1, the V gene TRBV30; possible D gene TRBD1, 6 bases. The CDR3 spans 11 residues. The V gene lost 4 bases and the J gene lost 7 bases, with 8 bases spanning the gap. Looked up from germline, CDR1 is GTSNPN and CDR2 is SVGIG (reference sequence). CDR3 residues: CAWTRGNEQFF. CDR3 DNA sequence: TGTGCCTGGACAAGGGGGAATGAGCAGTTCTTC.

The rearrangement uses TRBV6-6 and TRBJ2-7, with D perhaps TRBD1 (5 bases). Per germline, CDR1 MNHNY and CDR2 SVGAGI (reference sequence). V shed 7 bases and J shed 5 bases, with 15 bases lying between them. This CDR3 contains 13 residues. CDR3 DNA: TGTGCCAGCATACACGGGCAGGGCCACGAGCAGTACTTC. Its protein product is CASIHGQGHEQYF.

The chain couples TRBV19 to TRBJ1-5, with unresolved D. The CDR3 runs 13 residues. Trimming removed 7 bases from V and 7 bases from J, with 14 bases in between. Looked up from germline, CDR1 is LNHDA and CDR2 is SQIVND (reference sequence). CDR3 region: CASKRGKGQPQHF. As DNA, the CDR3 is TGTGCCAGTAAGCGAGGGAAAGGACAGCCCCAGCATTTT.

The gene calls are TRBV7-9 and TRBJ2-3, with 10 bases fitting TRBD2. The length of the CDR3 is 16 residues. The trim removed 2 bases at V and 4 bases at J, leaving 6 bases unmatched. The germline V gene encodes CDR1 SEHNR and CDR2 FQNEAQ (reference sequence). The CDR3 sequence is CASSLSSGRGADTQYF. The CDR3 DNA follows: TGTGCCAGCAGCTTATCCAGCGGGAGGGGGGCAGATACGCAGTATTTT.

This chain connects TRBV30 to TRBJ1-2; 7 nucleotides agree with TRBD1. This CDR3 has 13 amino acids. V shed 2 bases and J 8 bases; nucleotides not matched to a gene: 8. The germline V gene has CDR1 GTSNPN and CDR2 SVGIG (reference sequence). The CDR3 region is CAWSYRGIDGYTF. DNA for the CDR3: TGTGCCTGGAGTTACAGGGGAATCGACGGCTACACCTTC.

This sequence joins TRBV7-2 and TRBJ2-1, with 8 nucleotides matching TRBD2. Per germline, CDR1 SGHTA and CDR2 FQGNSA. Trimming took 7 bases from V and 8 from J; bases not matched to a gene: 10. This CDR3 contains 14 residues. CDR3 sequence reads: CASTSRGGIDEQFF. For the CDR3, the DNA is TGTGCCAGCACCTCACGGGGGGGAATCGATGAGCAGTTCTTC.

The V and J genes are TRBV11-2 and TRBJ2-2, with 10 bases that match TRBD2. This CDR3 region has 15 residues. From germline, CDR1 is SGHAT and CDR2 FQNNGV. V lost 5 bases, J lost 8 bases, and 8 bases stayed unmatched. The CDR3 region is CASSPLGTSAGELFF. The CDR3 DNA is TGTGCCAGCAGCCCCCTCGGGACTAGCGCAGGGGAGCTGTTTTTT.

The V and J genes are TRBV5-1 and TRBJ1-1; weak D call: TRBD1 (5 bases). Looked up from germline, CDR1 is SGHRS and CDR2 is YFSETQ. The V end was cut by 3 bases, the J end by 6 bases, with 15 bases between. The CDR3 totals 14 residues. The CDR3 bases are TGCGCCAGCAGCTGGAGTGGGGGGAAGGCTGAAGCTTTCTTT. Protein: CASSWSGGKAEAFF.

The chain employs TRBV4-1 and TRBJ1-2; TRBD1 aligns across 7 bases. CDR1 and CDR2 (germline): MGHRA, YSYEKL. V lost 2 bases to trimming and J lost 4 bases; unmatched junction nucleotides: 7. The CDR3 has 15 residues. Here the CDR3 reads CASSQIGTDSYGYTF. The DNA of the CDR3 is TGCGCCAGCAGCCAAATAGGGACAGATTCCTATGGCTACACCTTC.